The 21 T cell receptor beta chains given below trace back to one sample, sequenced in a study of blood T cell repertoires in COVID-19. The assay was immunoSEQ multiplex PCR, and TCRdb's table has in-frame clones only and misses some. The sample includes 130,000 or so clones, about 77% of them seen just once. The specimen was peripheral blood. Receptors originate from an older man with acute or convalescent COVID-19.

The rearrangement links TRBV5-5 to TRBJ2-1, with unresolved D. V shed 9 bases and J shed 6 bases, with 13 bases lying between them. The germline V gene encodes CDR1 SGHKS and CDR2 YYEKEE (reference sequence). CDR3 length: 12 residues. CDR3 region: CATPLTTNEQFF. The CDR3 coding sequence is TGTGCCACACCGCTAACCACCAATGAGCAGTTCTTC.

This sequence joins TRBV18 and TRBJ1-5, with D maybe TRBD1 (5 bases). CDR1 KGHSH and CDR2 LQKENI come from the germline V gene. The CDR3 loop spans 15 amino acids. V gave up 6 bases and J gave up 3 bases, with 15 bases separating them. The CDR3 DNA follows: TGTGCCAGCTCCCCGGGGGGGTTAGACAATCAGCCCCAGCATTTT. Translation gives CASSPGGLDNQPQHF. Filled out from reference TRBV18 and TRBJ1-5, the complete variable domain reads NAGVMQNPRHLVRRRGQEARLRCSPMKGHSHVYWYRQLPEEGLKFMVYLQKENIIDESGMPKERFSAEFPKEGPSILRIQQVVRGDSAAYFCASSPGGLDNQPQHFGDGTRLSIL.

This clone was counted ten times or more. J is TRBJ2-7 and V is TRBV13, with TRBD1 matching over 9 bases. The CDR3 has 14 residues. Germline CDR1 reads PRHDT; CDR2 reads FYEKMQ (reference sequence). V lost 0 bases to trimming and J lost 7 bases; unmatched junction nucleotides: 4. Here the CDR3 reads CASSLGQGAREQYF. The CDR3 coding sequence is TGTGCCAGCAGCTTAGGACAGGGGGCACGAGAGCAGTACTTC.

The chain combines TRBV3-1 (or the pseudogene TRBV3-2) with TRBJ2-3; 12 bases are a match to TRBD2. J gave up 2 bases and V 6 bases, and 9 bases lay outside the gene matches. This CDR3 contains 17 residues. Germline-derived CDR1 and CDR2 are LGHDT and YNNKEL (reference sequence). CDR3 protein: CASRLTSGGPPTDTQYF. The CDR3 DNA is TGTGCCAGCAGGCTAACTAGCGGGGGGCCCCCCACAGATACGCAGTATTTT.

V is TRBV24-1 and J is TRBJ2-2; a weak D match, TRBD2 (5 bases). Trimming stripped 5 bases from V and 7 bases from J, with 7 bases between. CDR3 length equals 12 residues. Germline CDR1 and CDR2: KGHDR and SFDVKD. The CDR3 nucleotides are TGTGCCACCAGTGCGGGGATCGGGGAGCTGTTTTTT. Encoded protein: CATSAGIGELFF.

The gene calls are TRBV6-2 or TRBV6-3 and TRBJ2-7; no reliable D call. The germline V gene has CDR1 MNHEY and CDR2 SVGEGT. V dropped 0 bases and J dropped 4 bases, with 7 bases sitting between them. The CDR3 is 13 residues long. The CDR3 region is CASSYSRGYEQYF. CDR3 sequence (DNA): TGTGCCAGCAGTTACTCGAGAGGATACGAGCAGTACTTC.

With respect to this clone: Other DNA sequences from this sample encode an identical CDR3 as well. The chain has TRBV18 and TRBJ2-7, with 9 bases aligning to TRBD1. The germline V gene has CDR1 KGHSH and CDR2 LQKENI. Trimming at V came to 3 bases and at J to 1 base, leaving 1 base not matched to a gene. The CDR3 covers 14 residues. CDR3 protein: CASSPGTGSYEQYF. As DNA, the CDR3 is TGTGCCAGCTCACCCGGGACAGGGTCCTACGAGCAGTACTTC.

The V and J genes are TRBV29-1 and TRBJ2-3; D is undetermined. CDR1 is SQVTM and CDR2 is ANQGSEA in the germline V gene. V was shortened by 5 bases and J by 0 bases, with 12 bases between the two germline ends. This CDR3 is 14 amino acids long. As DNA, the CDR3 is TGCAGCGTTCTCCCAAGCTCTAGCACAGATACGCAGTATTTT. Its protein product is CSVLPSSSTDTQYF.

This clone was picked up one time. This chain uses TRBV5-5 with TRBJ2-5, with D tentatively TRBD2 (5 bases). Germline V gene sequence: CDR1 SGHKS, CDR2 YYEKEE (reference sequence). With 4 bases removed from V and 1 base from J, the gap between germline ends came to 14 bases. The CDR3 loop spans 15 amino acids. CDR3: CASSPTGVFQETQYF. CDR3 sequence (DNA): TGTGCCAGCAGCCCAACCGGGGTGTTCCAAGAGACCCAGTACTTC.

On this clone: This same CDR3 is encoded by further DNA sequences in the sample. V gene TRBV7-2 combines with J gene TRBJ2-1; 8 nucleotides align to TRBD1. With V trimmed by 1 base and J by 4 bases, 3 bases remained unmatched. The CDR3 covers 15 residues. CDR1 is SGHTA, CDR2 FQGNSA, per germline. CDR3 region: CASSLDRGSYNEQFF. Here the CDR3 DNA reads TGTGCCAGCAGCTTAGACAGGGGGAGTTACAATGAGCAGTTCTTC. The whole variable domain, remainder taken from reference TRBV7-2 and TRBJ2-1, is GAGVSQSPSNKVTEKGKDVELRCDPISGHTALYWYRQSLGQGLEFLIYFQGNSAPDKSGLPSDRFSAERTGGSVSTLTIQRTQQEDSAVYLCASSLDRGSYNEQFFGPGTRLTVL.

The V gene is TRBV6-2 or TRBV6-3, the J gene TRBJ1-2; D is possibly TRBD1 (6 bases). The germline V gene has CDR1 MNHEY and CDR2 SVGEGT. V was trimmed by 2 bases and J by 4 bases, leaving 11 bases between them. This CDR3 region has 14 residues. CDR3 DNA: TGTGCCAGCAGTTACGTTTCAGGGGCCTATGGCTACACCTTC. Translating it yields CASSYVSGAYGYTF.

The rearrangement joins TRBV7-6 to TRBJ1-1, with D hard to call. The V and J ends lost 5 bases and 3 bases respectively, with 10 bases between them. CDR1 is SGHVS, CDR2 FNYEAQ, per germline. The CDR3 runs to 13 residues. The CDR3 DNA reads as TGTGCCAGCAGCCCCGCCCGGGACACTGAAGCTTTCTTT. Translation: CASSPARDTEAFF.

This rearrangement joins TRBV6-6 to TRBJ2-3; TRBD2 agrees at 11 bases. CDR3 length equals 17 residues. The ends lost 5 bases at V and 0 bases at J; junction bases unmatched: 7. Germline CDR1 MNHNY, CDR2 SVGAGI (reference sequence). Here the CDR3 DNA reads TGTGCCAGCAGTCTGAGGCTAGCGGGGGGTAGCACAGATACGCAGTATTTT. This encodes CASSLRLAGGSTDTQYF.

This clone came up many times. This chain joins TRBV5-1 and TRBJ2-7; 10 positions agree with TRBD1. This CDR3 has 14 amino acids. Germline assignment: CDR1 SGHRS and CDR2 YFSETQ. V trimming: 4 bases; J trimming: 5 bases; junction bases outside the gene matches: 6. As DNA, the CDR3 is TGCGCCAGCAGCCCGGACAGGGGGGCTAACGAGCAGTACTTC. It is translated as CASSPDRGANEQYF.

This clone was seen more than once but under ten times. The chain has TRBV7-2 and TRBJ1-3; D is perhaps TRBD1 (6 bases). Trimming removed 4 bases at V and 0 bases at J, with 13 bases between. Germline CDR1 is SGHTA and CDR2 is FQGNSA. The CDR3 loop spans 16 amino acids. CDR3 DNA sequence: TGTGCCAGCAGCTCTAGGGGGGGGAGCTCTGGAAACACCATATATTTT. It translates to CASSSRGGSSGNTIYF.

V usage is TRBV10-3 and J usage is TRBJ1-5; maybe TRBD1 (6 bases). Between the trimmed V and J ends, which lost 0 bases and 3 bases, there was a span of 9 bases. In germline, CDR1 is ENHRY, CDR2 SYGVKD. The CDR3 runs to 15 residues. The CDR3 coding sequence is TGTGCCATCAGTGAGTCTGGACAGATCAATCAGCCCCAGCATTTT. Its translation: CAISESGQINQPQHF.

This rearrangement joins TRBV2 to TRBJ1-2; D call uncertain. The CDR3 loop spans 11 amino acids. Germline lookup yields CDR1 SNHLY and CDR2 FYNNEI. The V end was cut by 6 bases, the J end by 3 bases, with 5 bases between. CDR3: CASRSYYGYTF. The CDR3 region has the DNA TGTGCCAGCAGGTCCTACTATGGCTACACCTTC.

V usage is TRBV6-5 and J usage is TRBJ1-6, with a weak D call TRBD1 (6 bases). The CDR3 is made up of 14 amino acids. From germline, CDR1 is MNHEY and CDR2 SVGAGI. The germline V and J ends were trimmed by 4 bases and 6 bases, with 10 bases remaining between them. The DNA of the CDR3 is TGTGCCAGCAGTTGGGGGGGCACTAATTCACCCCTCCACTTT. Its protein is CASSWGGTNSPLHF.

CDR3 DNA sequence: TGTGCCAGCTCTCCCGGGACTGTGCCCAATCAGCCCCAGCATTTT. Translated: CASSPGTVPNQPQHF. The chain recombines TRBV27 with TRBJ1-5, with D possibly being TRBD1 (5 bases). Germline CDR1 reads MNHEY; CDR2 reads SMNVEV (reference sequence). V lost 8 bases and J lost 3, with 17 bases in between. There are 15 residues in the CDR3.

The chain carries TRBV5-1 and TRBJ2-6; D is unresolved. Per germline, CDR1 SGHRS and CDR2 YFSETQ. CDR3 length equals 16 residues. V was trimmed by 0 bases and J by 0 bases, leaving 7 bases between them. CDR3 loop: CASSLARHSGANVLTF. For the CDR3, the DNA is TGCGCCAGCAGCTTGGCCAGGCACTCTGGGGCCAACGTCCTGACTTTC.

The gene calls are TRBV21-1 and TRBJ2-6; the D segment call TRBD1 is taken from the table without a DNA check. TRBV21-1 is an annotated pseudogene. This CDR3 is 22 amino acids long. As DNA, the CDR3 is TGTGCCAGCAGCACCCCAACAGGGTTTTGGTGGGTCAGTTTCTCTGGGGCCAACGTCCTGACTTTC. Protein: CASSTPTGFWWVSFSGANVLTF.